This T cell receptor beta chain is drawn from a study of T cell responses to AZD1222 COVID-19 vaccine. This CDR3 is 15 amino acids long. Germline lookup yields CDR1 PRHDT and CDR2 FYEKMQ (reference sequence). V was pared by 3 bases and J by 3 bases, with 3 bases of the junction left unmatched. Assay: immunoSEQ multiplex PCR; the TCRdb copy retains only in-frame clones and omits some. Of some 120,000 clones listed, around nine tenths are singletons. Material: peripheral blood, obtained on day 0 of AZD1222 vaccination. The chain combines TRBV13 with TRBJ1-5; 9 nucleotides agree with TRBD1. The TCR originated in an adult in good health. For the CDR3, the DNA is TGTGCCAGCAGCTTGGGACAGGGAGACAATCAGCCCCAGCATTTT. Translated, it gives CASSLGQGDNQPQHF.